The 27 T cell receptor beta chains listed next were all sequenced from one sample in a study of blood T cell repertoires in COVID-19. The data were produced by immunoSEQ multiplex PCR, yet TCRdb's version contains in-frame clones alone and is incomplete. The data show 200,000 or so clones, nearly 85% seen once. The sequencing sample was made of peripheral blood. The receptors were sampled from a woman aged 25 to 39 with acute or convalescent COVID-19.

J is TRBJ2-3 and V is TRBV19, with D maybe TRBD1 (6 bases). Germline V gene lookup returns CDR1 LNHDA and CDR2 SQIVND (reference sequence). Trimming took off 8 bases at V and 1 base at J, with 16 bases between the two ends. The CDR3 has 15 amino acids. The CDR3 spells CASSDWNRGTDTQYF. CDR3 sequence (DNA): TGTGCCAGTTCCGATTGGAACAGGGGCACAGATACGCAGTATTTT.

The chain joins TRBV9 to TRBJ2-5; possibly TRBD2 for D (5 bases). V lost 7 bases and J lost 0, with 16 bases in between. The germline gives CDR1 SGDLS, CDR2 YYNGEE. The CDR3 runs to 15 residues. The CDR3 reads CASVSGVGNQETQYF. CDR3 DNA sequence: TGTGCCAGCGTTTCCGGGGTCGGCAACCAAGAGACCCAGTACTTC.

J is TRBJ1-4 and V is TRBV5-6, with no clear D. The CDR3 consists of 13 residues. Germline V lookup: CDR1 SGHDT, CDR2 YYEEEE. V gave up 4 bases and J gave up 7 bases, with 11 bases separating them. For the CDR3, the DNA is TGTGCCAGCAGCACCTGGCCAGTTGAAAAACTGTTTTTT. Translated, it gives CASSTWPVEKLFF.

The chain joins TRBV19 to TRBJ1-2; D gene uncertain. The CDR3 is made up of 13 amino acids. Trimming took off 5 bases at V and 4 bases at J, with 11 bases between the two ends. Germline values: CDR1 LNHDA, CDR2 SQIVND (reference sequence). For the CDR3, the DNA is TGTGCCAGTAGTCGATCAGGTACCTATGGCTACACCTTC. Protein sequence: CASSRSGTYGYTF. The variable domain in full, completed from reference TRBV19 and TRBJ1-2, reads DGGITQSPKYLFRKEGQNVTLSCEQNLNHDAMYWYRQDPGQGLRLIYYSQIVNDFQKGDIAEGYSVSREKKESFPLTVTSAQKNPTAFYLCASSRSGTYGYTFGSGTRLTVV.

The chain uses TRBV28 and TRBJ2-3; 15 bases align to TRBD2. The V and J ends lost 2 bases and 6 bases, in that order; junction bases with no gene match: 9. Germline V gene sequence: CDR1 MDHEN, CDR2 SYDVKM. The CDR3 contains 18 residues. CDR3 region: CASSLIGLAGGPSDTQYF. CDR3 in DNA: TGTGCCAGCAGTTTAATCGGACTAGCGGGGGGGCCATCGGATACGCAGTATTTT.

The rearrangement uses TRBV4-1 and TRBJ2-4; D is uncertain. Trimming left V 1 base short and J 6 bases short, with 10 bases between. This CDR3 region has 14 residues. Germline V gene sequence: CDR1 MGHRA, CDR2 YSYEKL. The CDR3 region has the DNA TGCGCCAGCAGCCAAGGACAATCCTTAAACATTCAGTACTTC. Protein product: CASSQGQSLNIQYF.

This clone was seen just once. This chain connects TRBV23-1 to TRBJ2-7; D is undetermined. TRBV23-1 belongs to the ORF category, with a function that is uncertain. This CDR3 has 13 residues. V lost 6 bases to trimming and J lost 6 bases, with 15 bases between them. CDR3 in amino acids: CASSDGYYCEQYF. CDR3 DNA: TGCGCCAGCAGCGACGGATACTATTGCGAGCAGTACTTC.

V usage is TRBV7-2 and J usage is TRBJ1-2; 9 bases are a match to TRBD1. Germline-derived CDR1 and CDR2 are SGHTA and FQGNSA. Trimming took 4 bases from V and 9 from J; bases not matched to a gene: 9. CDR3 size: 14 residues. The DNA for the CDR3 is TGTGCCAGCAGCTCGACCACAGGGGGCAGAAGCTACACCTTC. Translated: CASSSTTGGRSYTF.

This chain connects TRBV6-2 or TRBV6-3 to TRBJ1-6; D not certain. The CDR3 is 14 residues long. V lost 2 bases to trimming and J lost 9 bases, with 11 bases between them. Germline-derived CDR1 and CDR2 are MNHEY and SVGEGT. CDR3 amino acids: CASSYRALSSPLHF. The CDR3 region has the DNA TGTGCCAGCAGTTACCGAGCTCTAAGTTCACCCCTCCACTTT.

Here the CDR3 reads CASSPRHTAKVGEQYF. The DNA for the CDR3 is TGTGCCAGCAGCCCACGACATACGGCTAAGGTGGGCGAGCAGTACTTC. The V gene is TRBV3-1 (or the pseudogene TRBV3-2), the J gene TRBJ2-7; no firm D call. The CDR3 loop spans 16 amino acids. Germline CDR1 LGHDT, CDR2 YNNKEL (reference sequence). V lost 4 bases and J 6 bases, leaving 22 bases between the germline ends.

The chain carries TRBV27 and TRBJ1-4, with a possible D match to TRBD1 (6 bases). The CDR3 spans 15 residues. Trimming stripped 6 bases from V and 8 bases from J, with 19 bases between. Germline-derived CDR1 and CDR2 are MNHEY and SMNVEV (reference sequence). CDR3 sequence: CASREPRGGAEKLFF. CDR3 bases: TGTGCCAGCAGAGAACCGAGGGGGGGCGCAGAAAAACTGTTTTTT.

The chain couples TRBV27 to TRBJ1-5; weak D call: TRBD1 (6 bases). Germline V gene data show CDR1 as MNHEY and CDR2 as SMNVEV (reference sequence). Trimming took 5 bases from V and 5 from J, leaving 22 bases between them. This CDR3 comprises 17 residues. CDR3 loop: CASSEVRWGGVDQPQHF. The CDR3, as DNA: TGTGCCAGCAGTGAAGTTAGATGGGGGGGCGTAGATCAGCCCCAGCATTTT.

The chain has TRBV3-1 (or the pseudogene TRBV3-2) and TRBJ2-5; 11 nucleotides match TRBD2. With V trimmed by 0 bases and J by 3 bases, 21 bases remained unmatched. The germline CDR1 and CDR2 sequences are LGHDT and YNNKEL (reference sequence). The CDR3 totals 22 residues. CDR3 protein: CASSQDESFPSGRPGGEETQYF. The CDR3 region has the DNA TGTGCCAGCAGCCAAGATGAGTCGTTCCCTAGCGGGAGGCCTGGGGGAGAAGAGACCCAGTACTTC.

The chain couples TRBV5-3 to TRBJ2-1; unclear D gene. TRBV5-3 is assigned to the ORF class and has an uncertain function. Trimming shortened V by 4 bases and J by 6 bases, and 20 bases separated the two germline ends. This CDR3 is 16 amino acids long. Here the CDR3 DNA reads TGTGCCAGAAGCGTCCCGGAGTCCCCCTTAATCAATGAGCAGTTCTTC. Its translation is CARSVPESPLINEQFF.

V is TRBV30 and J is TRBJ1-2; TRBD1 matches at 9 bases. V was pared by 3 bases and J by 5 bases, with 10 bases of the junction left unmatched. CDR3 length: 15 residues. Germline V lookup: CDR1 GTSNPN, CDR2 SVGIG (reference sequence). The CDR3 DNA follows: TGTGCCTGGAGCGCCGTAGGGACAGGGAGATATGGCTACACCTTC. Translating gives CAWSAVGTGRYGYTF.

The V gene is TRBV10-1, the J gene TRBJ2-7; 8 bases agree with TRBD2. Looked up from germline, CDR1 is WNHNN and CDR2 is SYGVQD (reference sequence). The V and J ends lost 2 bases and 6 bases, in that order; junction bases with no gene match: 3. CDR3 length equals 13 residues. This CDR3 is CASSEVLAGEQYF. CDR3 coding DNA: TGCGCCAGCAGTGAGGTCCTAGCGGGCGAGCAGTACTTC.

V gene TRBV5-1 combines with J gene TRBJ1-1; 9 bases map to TRBD1. CDR3 size: 15 residues. Germline lookup yields CDR1 SGHRS and CDR2 YFSETQ. Trimming at V came to 5 bases and at J to 6 bases, leaving 11 bases not matched to a gene. CDR3 loop: CASSFSPTGGSEAFF. For the CDR3, the DNA is TGCGCCAGCAGTTTTAGTCCGACAGGGGGGTCTGAAGCTTTCTTT.

This chain uses TRBV4-2 with TRBJ1-2; a weak D match, TRBD1 (5 bases). CDR1 and CDR2 (germline): LGHNA, YNFKEQ. Trimming removed 7 bases from V and 7 bases from J, with 10 bases in between. The CDR3 covers 11 residues. The DNA for the CDR3 is TGTGCCAGCACTGACAGTGGTGGCTACACCTTC. It translates to CASTDSGGYTF.

The chain recombines TRBV20-1 with TRBJ1-2, with a possible D match to TRBD1 (5 bases). Trimming removed 6 bases from V and 6 bases from J, with 11 bases in between. Germline-derived CDR1 and CDR2 are DFQATT and SNEGSKA (reference sequence). The CDR3 covers 11 residues. CDR3 amino acids: CSAETADGYTF. In DNA, the CDR3 is TGCAGTGCCGAGACAGCTGATGGCTACACCTTC.

This chain connects TRBV12-3 or TRBV12-4 to TRBJ2-2; a possible D gene is TRBD2 (7 bases). V was shortened by 5 bases and J by 8 bases, with 9 bases between the two germline ends. CDR3 length: 12 amino acids. The CDR3 spells CASSRGAGELFF. The CDR3 DNA reads TGTGCCAGCAGTCGGGGGGCTGGGGAGCTGTTTTTT.

This clone turned up a few times. The chain joins TRBV7-9 to TRBJ1-1, with 8 bases identical to TRBD1. V shed 10 bases and J 6 bases; nucleotides not matched to a gene: 4. This CDR3 contains 11 residues. Germline CDR1 SEHNR, CDR2 FQNEAQ (reference sequence). The CDR3 region has the DNA TGTGCCACACTGACAGGGGCTGAAGCTTTCTTT. Residues: CATLTGAEAFF.

The genes are TRBV6-5 and TRBJ2-1, with 7 bases aligning to TRBD2. CDR3 length equals 12 residues. Trimming removed 4 bases from V and 10 bases from J; junction bases left unmatched: 4. Germline V gene sequence: CDR1 MNHEY, CDR2 SVGAGI. In DNA, the CDR3 is TGTGCCAGCAGTTCAGAGGGACTAGAGCAGTTCTTC. It encodes CASSSEGLEQFF.

The chain recombines TRBV10-2 with TRBJ1-1, with TRBD1 matching 9 bases. V gave up 8 bases and J gave up 5 bases; unmatched junction bases: 0. The length of the CDR3 is 11 residues. Germline V gives CDR1 WSHSY, CDR2 SAAADI. The chain's CDR3 is CASGTGTEAFF. CDR3 in DNA: TGCGCCAGCGGGACAGGGACTGAAGCTTTCTTT.

This clone was counted once. The V call is TRBV18, the J call TRBJ1-6, with 7 positions matching TRBD1. This CDR3 spans 15 amino acids. Looked up from germline, CDR1 is KGHSH and CDR2 is LQKENI. V dropped 1 base and J dropped 7; count of bases not matched to a gene: 4. The chain's CDR3 is CASSPRDRVNSPLHF. CDR3 in DNA: TGTGCCAGCTCACCACGAGACAGGGTGAATTCACCCCTCCACTTT.

V gene TRBV5-4 combines with J gene TRBJ2-7, with 12 nucleotides matching TRBD2. The CDR3 has 18 residues. J was trimmed by 5 bases and V by 0 bases; bases with no gene match: 12. Germline V gene lookup returns CDR1 SGHNT and CDR2 YYREEE (reference sequence). For the CDR3, the DNA is TGTGCCAGCAGCTTGGGACTAGCGGGAGTGGGCGGGAGAAACGAGCAGTACTTC. Translating it yields CASSLGLAGVGGRNEQYF.

In the case of this clone: This sample also contains other DNA sequences that code for the same CDR3. The genes are TRBV2 and TRBJ1-5, with TRBD1 matching 10 bases. The trim removed 4 bases at V and 4 bases at J, leaving 1 base unmatched. Germline CDR1 is SNHLY and CDR2 is FYNNEI. This CDR3 is built from 14 residues. CDR3 residues: CASSGGQGNQPQHF. The CDR3 DNA is TGTGCCAGCAGTGGGGGACAGGGGAATCAGCCCCAGCATTTT. Filled out from reference TRBV2 and TRBJ1-5, the complete variable domain reads EPEVTQTPSHQVTQMGQEVILRCVPISNHLYFYWYRQILGQKVEFLVSFYNNEISEKSEIFDDQFSVERPDGSNFTLKIRSTKLEDSAMYFCASSGGQGNQPQHFGDGTRLSIL.

The rearrangement joins TRBV7-9 to TRBJ1-2; no clear D. The CDR3 extends over 11 amino acids. The V end lost 3 bases, the J end lost 5 bases, and 4 bases lay between the germline ends. CDR1 is SEHNR, CDR2 FQNEAQ, per germline (reference sequence). The CDR3 protein is CASSFIYGYTF. CDR3 nucleotide sequence: TGTGCCAGCAGCTTTATATATGGCTACACCTTC.